Sequencing of this TCR beta chain was carried out in a study of spatial heterogeneity in lung cancer. For the study at large: Across the raw uncorrected reads, a unique TCR and UMI combination was observed, on average, more than ten times.

A unique molecular identifier was attached to every TCR cDNA molecule. TCRdb re-derived calls from the 5' RACE reads in MiXCR, one entry per CDR3 protein. The table lists 72,000 or so distinct CDR3 sequences, nearly 9% of them singletons. Study-level results: Circulating ubiquitous expanded tumor TCRs were observed more frequently at resection than at follow-up.

Germline CDR1 and CDR2: SEHNR and FQNEAQ (reference sequence). The CDR3 is 16 amino acids. V was clipped by 6 bases and J by 10 bases; unmatched bases: 13. There are many counts of this clonotype. Its antigen is as yet unknown. Time point in this sample: blood at routine non-recurrence follow-up after resection. Tumor, nontumor lung or frozen PBMC supplied whole RNA that was sequenced unsorted. The chain joins TRBV7-9 to TRBJ2-1; 12 nucleotides match TRBD2. The sample in question was PBMCs, obtained at follow-up. The receptor's source is a female donor with early-stage non-small cell lung cancer. This chain's CDR3 is CASSFLRLAGDREQFF. For the CDR3, the DNA is TGTGCCAGCAGTTTCCTCAGACTAGCGGGAGATCGGGAGCAGTTCTTC.